This T cell receptor beta chain was recorded in a study of OX40 agonist ivuxolimab in advanced cancers. About the study: Treatment of patients was with ivuxolimab, an agonistic anti-OX40 (CD134) antibody. Study findings and constraints: Clones of CD4+ and CD8+ blood T cells grew by week 6 at doses of 0.1 to 3.0 mg/kg.

Profiled with immunoSEQ multiplex PCR; TCRdb holds only in-frame clones, not every one. The profile shows approximately 70,000 clones, 88% of them singletons. In regard to this clone: What it recognizes is unknown.

Baseline was the first blood sampling point, followed by cycle 4 day 1 and cycle 7 day 1. The CDR3 is 15 residues long. V trimming: 3 bases; J trimming: 9 bases; junction bases outside the gene matches: 4. Germline V gives CDR1 SGHDN, CDR2 FVKESK. The TCR comes from an adult with an advanced solid tumor such as melanoma, head and neck, liver or kidney cancer. Sequenced here: CD4+ or CD8+ T cells sorted from blood, sampled in a trial of the OX40 agonist ivuxolimab. The chain is built from TRBV14 and TRBJ2-1; 14 nucleotides align to TRBD2. Here the CDR3 DNA reads TGTGCCAGCAGCCAGGGACTAGCGGGAGTGGGTGAGCAGTTCTTC. Translating gives CASSQGLAGVGEQFF.